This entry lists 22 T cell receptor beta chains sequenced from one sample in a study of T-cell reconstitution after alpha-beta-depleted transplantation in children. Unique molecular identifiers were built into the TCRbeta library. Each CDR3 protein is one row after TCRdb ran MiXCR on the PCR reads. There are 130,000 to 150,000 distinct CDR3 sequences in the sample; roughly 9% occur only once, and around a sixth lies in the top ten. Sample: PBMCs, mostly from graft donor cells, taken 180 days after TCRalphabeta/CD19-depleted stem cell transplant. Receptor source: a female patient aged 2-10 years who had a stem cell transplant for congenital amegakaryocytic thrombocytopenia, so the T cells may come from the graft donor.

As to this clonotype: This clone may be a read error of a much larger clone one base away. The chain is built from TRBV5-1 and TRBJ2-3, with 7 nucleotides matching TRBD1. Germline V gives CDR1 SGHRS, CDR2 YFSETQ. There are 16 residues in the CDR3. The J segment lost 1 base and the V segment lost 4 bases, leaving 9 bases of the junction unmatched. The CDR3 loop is CASSGDSALGTDTQYF. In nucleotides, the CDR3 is TGCGCCAGCAGCGGGGACAGTGCACTGGGCACAGATACGCAGTATTTT.

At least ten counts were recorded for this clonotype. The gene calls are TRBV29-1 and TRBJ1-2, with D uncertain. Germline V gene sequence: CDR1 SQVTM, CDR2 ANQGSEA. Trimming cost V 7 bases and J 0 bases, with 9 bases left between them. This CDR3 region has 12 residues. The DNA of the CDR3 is TGCAGCGCTATCCACCCTAACTATGGCTACACCTTC. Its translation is CSAIHPNYGYTF.

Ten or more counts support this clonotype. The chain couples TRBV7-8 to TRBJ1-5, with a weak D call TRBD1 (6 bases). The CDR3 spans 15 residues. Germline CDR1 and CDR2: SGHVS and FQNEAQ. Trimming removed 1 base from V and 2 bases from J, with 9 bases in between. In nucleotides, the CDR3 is TGTGCCAGCAGCTTAGGCCGGACAGGCAATCAGCCCCAGCATTTT. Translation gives CASSLGRTGNQPQHF.

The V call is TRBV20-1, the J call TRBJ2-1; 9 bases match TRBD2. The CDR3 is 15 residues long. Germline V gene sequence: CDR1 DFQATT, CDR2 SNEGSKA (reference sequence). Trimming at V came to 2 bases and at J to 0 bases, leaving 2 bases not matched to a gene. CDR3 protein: CSARLAGNSYNEQFF. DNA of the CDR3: TGCAGTGCTAGACTAGCGGGAAACTCCTACAATGAGCAGTTCTTC.

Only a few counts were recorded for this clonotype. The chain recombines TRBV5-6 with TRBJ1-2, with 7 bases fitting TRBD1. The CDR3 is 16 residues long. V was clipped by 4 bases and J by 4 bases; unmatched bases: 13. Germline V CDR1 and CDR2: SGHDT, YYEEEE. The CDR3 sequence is CASSMGTANPSYGYTF. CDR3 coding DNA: TGTGCCAGCAGCATGGGGACAGCCAATCCTTCCTATGGCTACACCTTC.

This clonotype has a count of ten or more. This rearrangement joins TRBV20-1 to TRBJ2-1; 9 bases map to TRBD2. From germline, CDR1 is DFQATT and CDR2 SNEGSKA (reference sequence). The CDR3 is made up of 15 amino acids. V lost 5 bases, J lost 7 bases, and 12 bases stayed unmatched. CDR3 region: CSAWTREGRGNEQFF. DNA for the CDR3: TGCAGTGCTTGGACGCGGGAGGGCCGAGGAAATGAGCAGTTCTTC.

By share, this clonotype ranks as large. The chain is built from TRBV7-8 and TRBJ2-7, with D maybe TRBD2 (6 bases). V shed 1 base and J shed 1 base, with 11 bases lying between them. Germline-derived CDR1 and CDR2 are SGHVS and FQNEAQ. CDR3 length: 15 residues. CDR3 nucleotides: TGTGCCAGCAGCTTAGGGGGGACTCCATCCTACGAGCAGTACTTC. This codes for CASSLGGTPSYEQYF.

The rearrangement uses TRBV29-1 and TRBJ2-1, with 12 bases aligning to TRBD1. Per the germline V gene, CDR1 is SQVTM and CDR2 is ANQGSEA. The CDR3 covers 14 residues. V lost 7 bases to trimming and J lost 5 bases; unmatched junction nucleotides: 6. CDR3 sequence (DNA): TGCAGCGGGGGACAGGGGGCGCTTAACAATGAGCAGTTCTTC. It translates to CSGGQGALNNEQFF.

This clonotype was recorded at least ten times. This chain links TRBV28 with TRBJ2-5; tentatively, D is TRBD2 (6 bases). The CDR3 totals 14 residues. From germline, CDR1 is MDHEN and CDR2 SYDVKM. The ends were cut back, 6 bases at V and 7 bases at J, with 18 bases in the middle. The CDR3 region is CASRKSYNGGTQYF. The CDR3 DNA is TGTGCCAGCAGAAAGTCCTATAACGGGGGGACCCAGTACTTC.

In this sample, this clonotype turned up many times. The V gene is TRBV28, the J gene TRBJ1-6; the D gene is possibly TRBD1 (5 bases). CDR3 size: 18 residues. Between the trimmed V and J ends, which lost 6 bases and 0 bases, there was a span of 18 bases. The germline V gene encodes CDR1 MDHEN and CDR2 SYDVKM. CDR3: CASRQVWGTPSYNSPLHF. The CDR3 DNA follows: TGTGCCAGCAGACAAGTTTGGGGGACCCCCTCCTATAATTCACCCCTCCACTTT. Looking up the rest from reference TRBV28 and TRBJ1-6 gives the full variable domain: DVKVTQSSRYLVKRTGEKVFLECVQDMDHENMFWYRQDPGLGLRLIYFSYDVKMKEKGDIPEGYSVSREKKERFSLILESASTNQTSMYLCASRQVWGTPSYNSPLHFGNGTRLTVT.

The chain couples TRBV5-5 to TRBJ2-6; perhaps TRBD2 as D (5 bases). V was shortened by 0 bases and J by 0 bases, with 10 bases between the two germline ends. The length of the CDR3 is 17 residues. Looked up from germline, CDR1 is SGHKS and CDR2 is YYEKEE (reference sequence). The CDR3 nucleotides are TGTGCCAGCAGCTTGGCGGCGGGCATCTCTGGGGCCAACGTCCTGACTTTC. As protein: CASSLAAGISGANVLTF.

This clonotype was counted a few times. CDR3 protein: CASSQESNQPQHF. The CDR3 DNA reads as TGCGCCAGCAGCCAAGAAAGCAATCAGCCCCAGCATTTT. The chain links TRBV4-1 to TRBJ1-5; no clear D. The germline gives CDR1 MGHRA, CDR2 YSYEKL. V was shortened by 0 bases and J by 1 base, with 1 base between the two germline ends. This CDR3 comprises 13 residues.

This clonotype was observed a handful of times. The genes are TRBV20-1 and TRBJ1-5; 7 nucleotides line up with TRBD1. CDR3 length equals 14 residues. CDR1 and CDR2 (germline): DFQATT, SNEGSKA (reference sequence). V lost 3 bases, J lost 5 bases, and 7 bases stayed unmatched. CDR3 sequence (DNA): TGCAGTGCTAGTAGGGGACAGTTCCATCAGCCCCAGCATTTT. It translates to CSASRGQFHQPQHF.

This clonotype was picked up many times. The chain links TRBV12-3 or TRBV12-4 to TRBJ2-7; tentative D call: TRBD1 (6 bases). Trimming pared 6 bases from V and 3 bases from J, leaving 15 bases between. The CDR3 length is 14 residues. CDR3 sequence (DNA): TGTGCCAGCAGGTCCGAGGGACACCGCTACGAGCAGTACTTC. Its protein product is CASRSEGHRYEQYF.

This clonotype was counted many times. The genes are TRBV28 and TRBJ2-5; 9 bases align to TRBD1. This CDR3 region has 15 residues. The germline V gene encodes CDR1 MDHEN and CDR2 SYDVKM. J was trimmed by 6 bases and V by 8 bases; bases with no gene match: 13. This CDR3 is CASFPLGTGRKTQYF. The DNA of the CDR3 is TGTGCCAGCTTCCCGCTGGGGACAGGGAGAAAGACCCAGTACTTC.

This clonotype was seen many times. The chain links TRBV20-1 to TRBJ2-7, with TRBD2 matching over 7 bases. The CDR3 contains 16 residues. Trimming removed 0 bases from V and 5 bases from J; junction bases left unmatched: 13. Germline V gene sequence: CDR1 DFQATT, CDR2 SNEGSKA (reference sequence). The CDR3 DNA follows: TGCAGTGCTAGAGATCTCCGACTAGCTGCTCGGCACGAGCAGTACTTC. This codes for CSARDLRLAARHEQYF.

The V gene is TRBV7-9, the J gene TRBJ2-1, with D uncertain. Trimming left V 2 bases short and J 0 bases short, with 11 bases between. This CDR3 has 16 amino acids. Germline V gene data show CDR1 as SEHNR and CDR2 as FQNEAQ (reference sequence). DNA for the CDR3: TGTGCCAGCAGCTTAAGAGGTACCAGCTCCTACAATGAGCAGTTCTTC. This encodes CASSLRGTSSYNEQFF.

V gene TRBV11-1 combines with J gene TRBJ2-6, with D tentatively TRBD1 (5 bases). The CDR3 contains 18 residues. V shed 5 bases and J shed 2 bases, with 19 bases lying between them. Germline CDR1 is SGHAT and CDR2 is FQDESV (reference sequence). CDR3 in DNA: TGTGCCAGCAGCCCCCCCAGGGCACAGGATCCTGGGGCCAACGTCCTGACTTTC. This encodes CASSPPRAQDPGANVLTF.

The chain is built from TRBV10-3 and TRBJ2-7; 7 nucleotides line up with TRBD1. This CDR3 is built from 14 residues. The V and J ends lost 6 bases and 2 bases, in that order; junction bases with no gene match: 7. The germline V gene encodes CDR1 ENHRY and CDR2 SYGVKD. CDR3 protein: CAIRDDQGAYEQYF. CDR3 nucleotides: TGTGCCATCAGAGACGATCAGGGGGCCTACGAGCAGTACTTC.

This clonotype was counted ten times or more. The CDR3 bases are TGCAGTGCTGTGACCTCCGGGACTAGCGGTTGGGAGACCCAGTACTTC. Protein: CSAVTSGTSGWETQYF. V usage is TRBV20-1 and J usage is TRBJ2-5; 11 positions match TRBD2. Trimming at V came to 5 bases and at J to 5 bases, leaving 13 bases not matched to a gene. CDR3 length equals 16 residues. Germline CDR1 and CDR2: DFQATT and SNEGSKA (reference sequence).

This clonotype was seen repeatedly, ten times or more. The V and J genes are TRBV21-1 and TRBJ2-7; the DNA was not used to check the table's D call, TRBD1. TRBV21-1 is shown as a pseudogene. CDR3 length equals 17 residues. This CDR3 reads CASSKKGAQAPSYEQYF. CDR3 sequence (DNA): TGTGCCAGCAGCAAAAAAGGAGCACAGGCGCCCTCCTACGAGCAGTACTTC.

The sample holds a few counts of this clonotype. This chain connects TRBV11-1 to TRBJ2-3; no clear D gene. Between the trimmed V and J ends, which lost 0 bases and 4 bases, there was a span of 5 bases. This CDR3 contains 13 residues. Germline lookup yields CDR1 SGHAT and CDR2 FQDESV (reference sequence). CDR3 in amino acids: CASSLARSDTQYF. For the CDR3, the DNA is TGTGCCAGCAGCTTAGCTCGGTCAGATACGCAGTATTTT.